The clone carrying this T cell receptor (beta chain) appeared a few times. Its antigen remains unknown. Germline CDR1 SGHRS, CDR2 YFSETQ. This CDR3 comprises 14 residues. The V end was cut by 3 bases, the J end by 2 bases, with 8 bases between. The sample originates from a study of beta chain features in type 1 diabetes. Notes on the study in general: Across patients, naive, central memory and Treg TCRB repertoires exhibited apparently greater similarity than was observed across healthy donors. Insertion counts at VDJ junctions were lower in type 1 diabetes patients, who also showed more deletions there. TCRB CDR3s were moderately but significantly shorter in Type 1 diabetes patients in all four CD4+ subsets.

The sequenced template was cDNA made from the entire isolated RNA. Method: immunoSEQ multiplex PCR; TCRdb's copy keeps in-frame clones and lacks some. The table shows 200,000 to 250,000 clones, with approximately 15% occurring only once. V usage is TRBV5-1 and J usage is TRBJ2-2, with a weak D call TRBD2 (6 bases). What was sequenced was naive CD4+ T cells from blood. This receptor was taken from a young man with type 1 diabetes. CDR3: CASSWGENTGELFF. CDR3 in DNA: TGCGCCAGCAGCTGGGGGGAAAACACCGGGGAGCTGTTTTTT.